The 22 T cell receptor beta chains in this list originate from one sample, sequenced in a study of PD-1 blockade in classical Hodgkin lymphoma. Clones were read by immunoSEQ multiplex PCR, and TCRdb kept only the in-frame ones, dropping some. The table has tens of thousands of clones, around 80% seen once; the top ten hold roughly 16%. Every one of the patients relapsed after autologous stem cell transplantation (brentuximab vedotin exposure was variable). The material sequenced was peripheral blood mononuclear cells (PBMCs), taken before the second cycle of nivolumab. Receptors were obtained from a human donor with classical Hodgkin lymphoma.

The V call is TRBV4-1, the J call TRBJ1-2, with 7 nucleotides matching TRBD1. V lost 3 bases and J lost 7; bases outside the gene matches: 5. The CDR3 runs 13 residues. CDR1 is MGHRA and CDR2 is YSYEKL in the germline V gene. The CDR3 nucleotides are TGCGCCAGCAGCCACCAGACAGGGAGTGGCTACACCTTC. Translated: CASSHQTGSGYTF.

This sequence joins TRBV19 and TRBJ1-2, with D maybe TRBD1 (5 bases). Germline loops: CDR1 LNHDA, CDR2 SQIVND (reference sequence). The CDR3 runs 15 residues. V lost 5 bases and J 7 bases, leaving 20 bases between the germline ends. CDR3 DNA sequence: TGTGCCAGTAGTCCCGGGGGGGGTGTCTTGTCTGGCTACACCTTC. This sequence encodes CASSPGGGVLSGYTF.

This clone was counted between two and nine times. The J gene is TRBJ2-4, the V gene TRBV6-5, with 8 bases identical to TRBD1. V shed 6 bases and J 7 bases; nucleotides not matched to a gene: 5. This CDR3 is 13 amino acids long. Germline values: CDR1 MNHEY, CDR2 SVGAGI. For the CDR3, the DNA is TGTGCCAGCAGCTTGACAGGGGAGAACATTCAGTACTTC. Translated: CASSLTGENIQYF.

V gene TRBV5-1 combines with J gene TRBJ2-2, with 8 bases matching TRBD2. Looked up from germline, CDR1 is SGHRS and CDR2 is YFSETQ. After removal of 4 bases from V and 7 bases from J, the junction contained 15 bases not matched to a gene. The CDR3 totals 17 residues. The CDR3 here is CASSLPRGGLFGGELFF. The CDR3 DNA follows: TGCGCCAGCAGCCTGCCTCGCGGGGGGTTGTTTGGCGGGGAGCTGTTTTTT.

By share, this clone ranks as medium-sized. This chain uses TRBV11-2 with TRBJ1-4; TRBD1 is a possible D gene (5 bases). Trimming removed 2 bases from V and 10 bases from J, with 17 bases in between. The CDR3 is made up of 15 amino acids. Germline lookup yields CDR1 SGHAT and CDR2 FQNNGV. The CDR3: CASSLTNSGIVKLFF. CDR3 sequence (DNA): TGTGCCAGCAGCTTAACCAATTCAGGGATTGTAAAACTGTTTTTT.

This chain connects TRBV5-1 to TRBJ2-3; no reliable D call. The V and J ends lost 4 bases and 1 base respectively, with 4 bases between them. There are 12 residues in the CDR3. Germline CDR1 SGHRS, CDR2 YFSETQ. The CDR3 spells CASSIGTDTQYF. Here the CDR3 DNA reads TGCGCCAGCAGCATCGGCACAGATACGCAGTATTTT.

The V gene is TRBV6-4, the J gene TRBJ2-1, with unresolved D. Germline V gene data show CDR1 as MRHNA and CDR2 as SNTAGT. This CDR3 has 13 amino acids. Trimming took off 4 bases at V and 2 bases at J, with 6 bases between the two ends. CDR3 sequence reads: CASSADTYNEQFF. As DNA, the CDR3 is TGTGCCAGCAGTGCCGACACCTACAATGAGCAGTTCTTC.

This chain uses TRBV9 with TRBJ1-1; TRBD1 might be the D (6 bases). The CDR3 is made up of 15 amino acids. V shed 0 bases and J shed 4 bases, with 13 bases lying between them. CDR1 SGDLS and CDR2 YYNGEE come from the germline V gene. CDR3 sequence reads: CASSVGGGVGTEAFF. CDR3 in DNA: TGTGCCAGCAGCGTAGGAGGGGGGGTAGGCACTGAAGCTTTCTTT.

The chain combines TRBV9 with TRBJ2-7; D might be TRBD1 (5 bases). V was pared by 0 bases and J by 2 bases, with 12 bases between. Germline loops: CDR1 SGDLS, CDR2 YYNGEE. The CDR3 sequence is 15 residues long. In DNA, the CDR3 is TGTGCCAGCAGCGTAGGATATTCAGGGACCTACGAGCAGTACTTC. It translates to CASSVGYSGTYEQYF.

A few counts support this clone. This CDR3 reads CASSLSPLAGGYNEQFF. Written as DNA, the CDR3 is TGTGCCAGCAGCCTCAGTCCCCTAGCGGGAGGGTACAATGAGCAGTTCTTC. The rearrangement joins TRBV7-2 to TRBJ2-1; 12 positions match TRBD2. V trimming: 5 bases; J trimming: 4 bases; junction bases outside the gene matches: 9. This CDR3 has 17 amino acids. Looked up from germline, CDR1 is SGHTA and CDR2 is FQGNSA.

This clone was observed once. This chain uses TRBV28 with TRBJ2-2; D not resolved. CDR3 length: 13 amino acids. With 4 bases removed from V and 1 base from J, the gap between germline ends came to 4 bases. The germline CDR1 and CDR2 sequences are MDHEN and SYDVKM. CDR3 DNA sequence: TGTGCCAGCAGTTGGCTGAACACCGGGGAGCTGTTTTTT. It specifies CASSWLNTGELFF.

The V gene is TRBV28, the J gene TRBJ2-3; tentative D call: TRBD1 (6 bases). The V end lost 3 bases, the J end lost 0 bases, and 16 bases lay between the germline ends. The CDR3 has 17 amino acids. Germline V gene lookup returns CDR1 MDHEN and CDR2 SYDVKM. The CDR3 here is CASSFPRQVSSTDTQYF. CDR3 DNA sequence: TGTGCCAGCAGTTTCCCTCGACAGGTGTCTAGCACAGATACGCAGTATTTT.

The V and J genes are TRBV27 and TRBJ2-3, with 9 nucleotides matching TRBD2. Trimming at V came to 4 bases and at J to 8 bases, leaving 13 bases not matched to a gene. CDR1 MNHEY and CDR2 SMNVEV come from the germline V gene (reference sequence). This CDR3 is built from 16 residues. The CDR3 protein is CASSSYSGRRTPTQYF. The CDR3 DNA sequence: TGTGCCAGCAGTTCTTATAGCGGGAGACGGACCCCTACGCAGTATTTT.

The chain couples TRBV5-1 to TRBJ1-3; D is possibly TRBD1 (5 bases). Germline lookup yields CDR1 SGHRS and CDR2 YFSETQ. The CDR3 length is 15 residues. The V and J ends lost 1 base and 0 bases respectively, with 8 bases between them. CDR3 amino acids: CASSLPGGSGNTIYF. The CDR3 region has the DNA TGCGCCAGCAGCTTGCCCGGGGGCTCTGGAAACACCATATATTTT.

The chain couples TRBV4-3 to TRBJ1-5; the match to TRBD1 covers 7 bases. Trimming removed 0 bases from V and 3 bases from J; junction bases left unmatched: 5. The CDR3 runs 16 residues. Per germline, CDR1 LGHNA and CDR2 YSLEER. CDR3 coding DNA: TGCGCCAGCAGCCAAGACCAGGGGGGAGCCAATCAGCCCCAGCATTTT. Protein product: CASSQDQGGANQPQHF.

The chain couples TRBV2 to TRBJ2-5; no reliable D call. Per the germline V gene, CDR1 is SNHLY and CDR2 is FYNNEI. Trimming pared 7 bases from V and 1 base from J, leaving 13 bases between. This CDR3 has 14 residues. The CDR3 coding sequence is TGTGCCAGCAACTCCCTGGCAGCCCAAGAGACCCAGTACTTC. Its protein is CASNSLAAQETQYF.

The chain has TRBV30 and TRBJ1-5, with a weak D call TRBD1 (5 bases). The CDR3 has 13 residues. CDR1 and CDR2 from the germline V gene are GTSNPN and SVGIG (reference sequence). The germline V and J ends were trimmed by 4 bases and 5 bases, with 12 bases remaining between them. CDR3 sequence (DNA): TGTGCCTGGAATCACGGGGGGGATCAGCCCCAGCATTTT. This encodes CAWNHGGDQPQHF. The full variable domain, rest sourced from reference TRBV30 and TRBJ1-5, is SQTIHQWPATLVQPVGSPLSLECTVEGTSNPNLYWYRQAAGRGLQLLFYSVGIGQISSEVPQNLSASRPQDRQFILSSKKLLLSDSGFYLCAWNHGGDQPQHFGDGTRLSIL.

The chain links TRBV4-1 to TRBJ2-4; 9 bases fit TRBD1. The CDR3 is 16 amino acids. After removal of 4 bases from V and 9 bases from J, the junction contained 13 bases not matched to a gene. Germline CDR1 is MGHRA and CDR2 is YSYEKL. The CDR3 DNA is TGCGCCAGCAGCCTCCACGATCCGGGACAGGGAATCATTCAGTACTTC. It is translated as CASSLHDPGQGIIQYF.

V and J are TRBV27 and TRBJ2-5, with TRBD1 matching over 9 bases. Germline V gene lookup returns CDR1 MNHEY and CDR2 SMNVEV (reference sequence). Trimming cost V 6 bases and J 4 bases; bases outside gene matches: 6. The CDR3 has 14 amino acids. The CDR3 coding sequence is TGTGCCAGCAGCGAAGGACAGGGGTCAGAGACCCAGTACTTC. Translating it yields CASSEGQGSETQYF.

CDR3 region: CASSETGRNTEAFF. The CDR3 DNA reads as TGTGCCAGCAGTGAAACAGGGCGGAACACTGAAGCTTTCTTT. The chain couples TRBV6-5 to TRBJ1-1, with D perhaps TRBD1 (6 bases). The CDR3 consists of 14 residues. Germline V gene sequence: CDR1 MNHEY, CDR2 SVGAGI. Between the trimmed V and J ends, which lost 5 bases and 1 base, there was a span of 11 bases.

The CDR3 DNA is TGTGCCAGCTATGCACAGGGGACCGTTTGCCAAGAGACCCAGTACTTC. Its translation is CASYAQGTVCQETQYF. The rearrangement links TRBV21-1 to TRBJ2-5; the DNA was not compared with TRBD1, the D call given in the table. TRBV21-1 is a recognized pseudogene. The CDR3 is made up of 16 amino acids.

The rearrangement uses TRBV2 and TRBJ1-5; D perhaps matches TRBD1 (6 bases). The V gene's germline CDR1 is SNHLY and CDR2 FYNNEI. Trimming removed 8 bases at V and 7 bases at J, with 21 bases between. This CDR3 has 15 residues. The DNA for the CDR3 is TGTGCCAGCCGCAAACAAACAGGGCCCCGACAGCCCCAGCATTTT. Translated, it gives CASRKQTGPRQPQHF.